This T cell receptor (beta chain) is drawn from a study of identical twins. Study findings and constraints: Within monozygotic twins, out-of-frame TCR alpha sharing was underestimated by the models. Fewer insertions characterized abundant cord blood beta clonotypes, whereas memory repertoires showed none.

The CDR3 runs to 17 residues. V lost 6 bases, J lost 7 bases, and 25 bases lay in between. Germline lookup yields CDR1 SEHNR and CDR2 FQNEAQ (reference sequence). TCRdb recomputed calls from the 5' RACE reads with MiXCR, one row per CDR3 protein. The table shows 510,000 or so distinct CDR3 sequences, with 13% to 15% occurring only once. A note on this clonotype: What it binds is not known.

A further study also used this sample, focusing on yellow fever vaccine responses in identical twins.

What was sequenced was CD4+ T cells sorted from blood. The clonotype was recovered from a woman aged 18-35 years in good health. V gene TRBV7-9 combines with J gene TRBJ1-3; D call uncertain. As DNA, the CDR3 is TGTGCCAGCAGGCCCCCAACCCGTCGGACGGAAGGGAACACCATATATTTT. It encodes CASRPPTRRTEGNTIYF.